This TCR beta chain was sequenced in a study of early T cells in non-severe SARS-CoV-2 infection. In its sample, this clonotype was seen many times. TCRdb recomputed calls from the 5' RACE reads with MiXCR, one row per CDR3 protein. Of around 39,000 distinct CDR3 sequences listed, about 5.3% are singletons. Trimming removed 6 bases from V and 4 bases from J, with 15 bases in between. This CDR3 is 14 amino acids long. The chain links TRBV12-3 or TRBV12-4 to TRBJ1-2; unclear D gene. The sample here was whole blood, taken at baseline. This clonotype was obtained from an adult who was a healthcare worker with PCR-confirmed SARS-CoV-2 infection or an uninfected control (not recorded which). CDR3 sequence: CASSPFSGFYGYTF. In DNA form, the CDR3 reads TGTGCCAGCAGCCCCTTCTCTGGTTTCTATGGCTACACCTTC.